Shown below are 24 T cell receptor beta chains from a single sample sequenced in a study of blood T cell repertoires in COVID-19. Sequencing was performed with immunoSEQ multiplex PCR; in TCRdb, only in-frame clones are kept and a portion is missing. The sample carries 150,000 to 170,000 clones, about 90% recorded once. The specimen was peripheral blood. All receptors derive from a man aged 50 or older with acute or convalescent COVID-19.

This rearrangement joins TRBV27 to TRBJ1-1; D gene uncertain. V gave up 5 bases and J gave up 0 bases, with 7 bases separating them. The CDR3 has 13 residues. Per the germline V gene, CDR1 is MNHEY and CDR2 is SMNVEV (reference sequence). CDR3 in amino acids: CASSPSMNTEAFF. CDR3 sequence (DNA): TGTGCCAGCAGTCCATCTATGAACACTGAAGCTTTCTTT.

This clone was seen a single time. CDR3 DNA sequence: TGTGCCAGCAGCCCCCGTCTGGAGGAAGCTGATGAGCAGTTCTTC. This codes for CASSPRLEEADEQFF. V gene TRBV9 combines with J gene TRBJ2-1; D is perhaps TRBD2 (5 bases). CDR1 is SGDLS and CDR2 is YYNGEE in the germline V gene. V was trimmed by 4 bases and J by 8 bases, leaving 19 bases between them. This CDR3 is 15 amino acids long. Variable domain in full (rest from reference TRBV9 and TRBJ2-1): DSGVTQTPKHLITATGQRVTLRCSPRSGDLSVYWYQQSLDQGLQFLIQYYNGEERAKGNILERFSAQQFPDLHSELNLSSLELGDSALYFCASSPRLEEADEQFFGPGTRLTVL.

This clone was detected only a few times. The chain has TRBV28 and TRBJ2-7; 8 bases line up with TRBD2. Germline CDR1 MDHEN, CDR2 SYDVKM. The CDR3 has 14 amino acids. With 4 bases clipped from V and 2 bases from J, the junction kept 4 bases outside the gene matches. CDR3 DNA: TGTGCCAGCAGTTGGGGTAGCGGGACCTACGAGCAGTACTTC. Its translation is CASSWGSGTYEQYF.

A few counts support this clone. The genes are TRBV5-6 and TRBJ1-5; D is possibly TRBD1 (6 bases). The length of the CDR3 is 13 residues. The germline gives CDR1 SGHDT, CDR2 YYEEEE. V dropped 5 bases and J dropped 2 bases, with 8 bases sitting between them. CDR3 loop: CASSRTGNQPQHF. In DNA, the CDR3 is TGTGCCAGCAGTCGGACAGGCAATCAGCCCCAGCATTTT.

The rearrangement joins TRBV27 to TRBJ1-3; D remains unclear. Germline lookup yields CDR1 MNHEY and CDR2 SMNVEV (reference sequence). The CDR3 spans 15 residues. V lost 5 bases, J lost 0 bases, and 11 bases lay in between. The CDR3 DNA reads as TGTGCCAGCAGTGCGGCCTTCCCCTCTGGAAACACCATATATTTT. Protein: CASSAAFPSGNTIYF.

CDR3 DNA sequence: TGCGCCAGCAGCCAAGTGGTGGGAGAAAGGGAGACCCAGTACTTC. Amino acids: CASSQVVGERETQYF. This chain joins TRBV4-1 and TRBJ2-5; D perhaps matches TRBD2 (5 bases). The germline CDR1 and CDR2 sequences are MGHRA and YSYEKL. The CDR3 runs to 15 residues. V lost 1 base and J lost 5, with 14 bases in between.

This clone was recorded a few times. V is TRBV9 and J is TRBJ1-3; TRBD1 matches 7 bases. CDR1 and CDR2 from the germline V gene are SGDLS and YYNGEE. The CDR3 covers 17 residues. The J segment lost 5 bases and the V segment lost 4 bases, leaving 15 bases of the junction unmatched. Written as DNA, the CDR3 is TGTGCCAGCAGCACATCCCCTACAGGGGCCCATCGAAACACCATATATTTT. Translation: CASSTSPTGAHRNTIYF.

V usage is TRBV7-9 and J usage is TRBJ1-1, with D perhaps matching TRBD1 (5 bases). This CDR3 contains 15 residues. V was trimmed by 2 bases and J by 0 bases, leaving 10 bases between them. Per the germline V gene, CDR1 is SEHNR and CDR2 is FQNEAQ (reference sequence). The CDR3 bases are TGTGCCAGCAGCTTATCTGGGACTATGAACACTGAAGCTTTCTTT. Protein product: CASSLSGTMNTEAFF.

This chain links TRBV4-2 with TRBJ1-2; unclear D gene. CDR3 length: 15 amino acids. Trimming pared 0 bases from V and 7 bases from J, leaving 15 bases between. Germline V gene lookup returns CDR1 LGHNA and CDR2 YNFKEQ. The CDR3 here is CASSQDIGPSGGYTF. In nucleotides, the CDR3 is TGTGCCAGCAGCCAAGATATTGGTCCCTCCGGTGGCTACACCTTC.

V is TRBV28 and J is TRBJ1-1, with 7 bases matching TRBD1. The CDR3 is made up of 16 amino acids. V lost 6 bases, J lost 1 base, and 11 bases stayed unmatched. Germline values: CDR1 MDHEN, CDR2 SYDVKM. This chain's CDR3 is CASSNPQGGKNTEAFF. CDR3 coding DNA: TGTGCCAGCAGCAACCCCCAGGGGGGAAAGAACACTGAAGCTTTCTTT.

The chain joins TRBV6-5 to TRBJ1-2; D might be TRBD1 (6 bases). The V gene's germline CDR1 is MNHEY and CDR2 SVGAGI. The CDR3 runs to 15 residues. Trimming removed 2 bases from V and 4 bases from J, with 14 bases in between. The CDR3, as DNA: TGTGCCAGCAGTTACAACCCAGGACAGCTCTATGGCTACACCTTC. This gives the protein CASSYNPGQLYGYTF.

This clone came up a few times. The gene calls are TRBV9 and TRBJ1-5; no clear D. Germline V gene data show CDR1 as SGDLS and CDR2 as YYNGEE. Trimming removed 4 bases at V and 2 bases at J, with 13 bases between. There are 15 residues in the CDR3. In DNA, the CDR3 is TGTGCCAGCAGCCGGGGAGATGGAGGCAATCAGCCCCAGCATTTT. Residues: CASSRGDGGNQPQHF.

The chain has TRBV7-9 and TRBJ1-1; D remains ambiguous. The V gene's germline CDR1 is SEHNR and CDR2 FQNEAQ (reference sequence). The germline V and J ends were trimmed by 8 bases and 0 bases, with 13 bases remaining between them. The CDR3 contains 14 residues. The CDR3 coding sequence is TGTGCCAGCCCACCGGGTAATATGAACACTGAAGCTTTCTTT. Translating gives CASPPGNMNTEAFF.

The chain is built from TRBV7-2 and TRBJ2-5; 11 nucleotides line up with TRBD2. V shed 2 bases, J shed 4 bases, and the junction held 6 bases outside the gene matches. This CDR3 is built from 16 residues. Germline lookup yields CDR1 SGHTA and CDR2 FQGNSA. The CDR3, as DNA: TGTGCCAGCAGCTTATGGGGTAGCGGGGGGGCAGAGACCCAGTACTTC. Translated: CASSLWGSGGAETQYF.

The V call is TRBV4-3, the J call TRBJ1-2, with TRBD1 matching 11 bases. Germline V gene data show CDR1 as LGHNA and CDR2 as YSLEER. J was trimmed by 8 bases and V by 2 bases; bases with no gene match: 4. This CDR3 is 14 amino acids long. In DNA, the CDR3 is TGCGCCAGCAGCCAACCGGGACAGGGGGGCGGCTACACCTTC. It translates to CASSQPGQGGGYTF.

Here the CDR3 reads CASSQDPTGSYTGELFF. Written as DNA, the CDR3 is TGCGCCAGCAGCCAAGATCCTACAGGCTCTTACACCGGGGAGCTGTTTTTT. V is TRBV4-3 and J is TRBJ2-2, with TRBD1 as a possible D gene (5 bases). The CDR3 totals 17 residues. Germline values: CDR1 LGHNA, CDR2 YSLEER. Between the trimmed V and J ends, which lost 0 bases and 3 bases, there was a span of 14 bases.

V is TRBV29-1 and J is TRBJ2-4; 9 nucleotides match TRBD1. From germline, CDR1 is SQVTM and CDR2 ANQGSEA. The trim removed 4 bases at V and 1 base at J, leaving 8 bases unmatched. CDR3 length: 16 residues. The CDR3 here is CSVVGQGMMAKNIQYF. Written as DNA, the CDR3 is TGCAGCGTTGTTGGACAGGGGATGATGGCCAAAAACATTCAGTACTTC. Full variable domain (remainder filled in from reference TRBV29-1 and TRBJ2-4): SAVISQKPSRDICQRGTSLTIQCQVDSQVTMMFWYRQQPGQSLTLIATANQGSEATYESGFVIDKFPISRPNLTFSTLTVSNMSPEDSSIYLCSVVGQGMMAKNIQYFGAGTRLSVL.

The chain combines TRBV29-1 with TRBJ2-3, with 12 bases matching TRBD2. J gave up 6 bases and V 6 bases, and 4 bases lay outside the gene matches. The CDR3 is 13 amino acids. Germline CDR1 is SQVTM and CDR2 is ANQGSEA. The CDR3 nucleotides are TGCAGCGTGGGACTAGCGGGCGGGGATACGCAGTATTTT. This translates into CSVGLAGGDTQYF.

This chain uses TRBV2 with TRBJ1-1; 7 bases match TRBD1. Germline V gene lookup returns CDR1 SNHLY and CDR2 FYNNEI. This CDR3 region has 13 residues. V trimming: 8 bases; J trimming: 3 bases; junction bases outside the gene matches: 6. CDR3 protein: CASEGGAYTEAFF. DNA for the CDR3: TGTGCCAGCGAAGGGGGCGCGTACACTGAAGCTTTCTTT.

The genes are TRBV18 and TRBJ1-3; 9 bases fit TRBD1. Germline CDR1 and CDR2: KGHSH and LQKENI. The CDR3 totals 17 residues. With V trimmed by 6 bases and J by 1 base, 10 bases remained unmatched. CDR3: CASSTLEQGASGNTIYF. The DNA of the CDR3 is TGTGCCAGCTCCACTCTCGAACAGGGGGCATCTGGAAACACCATATATTTT.

V is TRBV11-2 and J is TRBJ2-1; 7 nucleotides align to TRBD1. The CDR3 totals 14 residues. CDR1 and CDR2 (germline): SGHAT, FQNNGV. V trimming: 7 bases; J trimming: 9 bases; junction bases outside the gene matches: 12. The CDR3 bases are TGTGCCAGCACCGAACAGGTAGGGGGCAGTGAGCAGTTCTTC. Translating gives CASTEQVGGSEQFF.

The J gene is TRBJ2-3, the V gene TRBV18, with 10 positions matching TRBD2. V shed 3 bases and J 1 base; nucleotides not matched to a gene: 1. This CDR3 spans 15 amino acids. CDR1 and CDR2 (germline): KGHSH, LQKENI. This chain's CDR3 is CASSPGTSGTDTQYF. The CDR3 bases are TGTGCCAGCTCACCCGGGACTAGCGGCACAGATACGCAGTATTTT.

This chain uses TRBV11-3 with TRBJ2-7; a weak D match, TRBD2 (5 bases). This CDR3 is 15 amino acids long. Per germline, CDR1 SGHNT and CDR2 YENEEA. V lost 2 bases and J 0 bases, leaving 11 bases between the germline ends. The CDR3 sequence: CASSLNAGPSYEQYF. The CDR3 coding sequence is TGTGCCAGCAGCTTAAATGCGGGCCCCTCCTACGAGCAGTACTTC.

The chain joins TRBV20-1 to TRBJ2-5; D is unclear. The CDR3 is 13 residues long. Trimming left V 3 bases short and J 1 base short, with 9 bases between. CDR1 DFQATT and CDR2 SNEGSKA come from the germline V gene (reference sequence). The CDR3 nucleotides are TGCAGTGCTAGTTGGGCGATCCAAGAGACCCAGTACTTC. Its translation: CSASWAIQETQYF.